These 16 T cell receptor beta chains originate from one sample sequenced in a study of memory CD4+ T cells and cytomegalovirus serostatus. The protocol was immunoSEQ multiplex PCR, while the TCRdb copy is restricted to in-frame clones and leaves out a portion. The sample gives over 60,000 clones, 82% of which show up once; around 0.9% is in the top ten. The sort gate was single viable CD3+CD4+CD8-CD45RO+ cells for memory CD4+ T cells. The sample consisted of memory CD4+ T cells from blood. All receptors come from an adult in good health and CMV-seronegative.

This clone appeared a few times. The rearrangement uses TRBV9 and TRBJ2-2; a weak D match, TRBD1 (6 bases). The CDR3 is made up of 14 amino acids. Trimming stripped 0 bases from V and 7 bases from J, with 10 bases between. Germline V gene sequence: CDR1 SGDLS, CDR2 YYNGEE. The CDR3 sequence: CASSVVQGGGELFF. The CDR3 DNA reads TGTGCCAGCAGCGTAGTACAGGGCGGCGGGGAGCTGTTTTTT.

The V call is TRBV30, the J call TRBJ2-5, with D hard to call. Germline V gene sequence: CDR1 GTSNPN, CDR2 SVGIG (reference sequence). The germline V and J ends were trimmed by 2 bases and 2 bases, with 12 bases remaining between them. The CDR3 has 14 amino acids. Here the CDR3 reads CAWSFRQLQETQYF. The CDR3 DNA is TGTGCCTGGAGTTTTAGGCAGTTGCAAGAGACCCAGTACTTC.

The rearrangement links TRBV11-1 to TRBJ1-2; 11 bases are a match to TRBD1. The V and J ends lost 0 bases and 6 bases, in that order; junction bases with no gene match: 6. Germline loops: CDR1 SGHAT, CDR2 FQDESV (reference sequence). This CDR3 is built from 16 residues. The CDR3, as DNA: TGTGCCAGCAGCTTAGCGGTGGACAGGGGGCGGAATGGCTACACCTTC. Residues: CASSLAVDRGRNGYTF.

The chain employs TRBV7-9 and TRBJ2-7; TRBD1 agrees at 8 bases. Germline lookup yields CDR1 SEHNR and CDR2 FQNEAQ (reference sequence). Trimming at V came to 5 bases and at J to 0 bases, leaving 6 bases not matched to a gene. The CDR3 length is 15 residues. The CDR3 is CASSPDRANSYEQYF. In DNA form, the CDR3 reads TGTGCCAGCAGCCCGGACAGGGCTAACTCCTACGAGCAGTACTTC. The entire variable domain, with the rest obtained from reference TRBV7-9 and TRBJ2-7, is as follows: DTGVSQNPRHKITKRGQNVTFRCDPISEHNRLYWYRQTLGQGPEFLTYFQNEAQLEKSRLLSDRFSAERPKGSFSTLEIQRTEQGDSAMYLCASSPDRANSYEQYFGPGTRLTVT.

This chain connects TRBV10-3 to TRBJ1-3; possibly TRBD1 for D (6 bases). The CDR3 runs to 14 residues. CDR1 is ENHRY, CDR2 SYGVKD, per germline. Trimming left V 8 bases short and J 0 bases short, with 11 bases between. CDR3 loop: CAIGEQGSGNTIYF. CDR3 DNA sequence: TGTGCCATCGGCGAACAGGGCTCTGGAAACACCATATATTTT.

The chain carries TRBV7-9 and TRBJ1-3, with 9 bases aligning to TRBD1. Unmatched junction bases numbered 9, after V lost 5 bases and J lost 7 bases. Germline assignment: CDR1 SEHNR and CDR2 FQNEAQ (reference sequence). The CDR3 consists of 15 residues. Written as DNA, the CDR3 is TGTGCCAGCAGCCCGGCGGGACAGGGTGGGAACACCATATATTTT. Protein: CASSPAGQGGNTIYF.

This clone was picked up a small number of times. This sequence joins TRBV25-1 and TRBJ1-1; the match to TRBD1 covers 9 bases. CDR3 length equals 13 residues. Trimming cost V 6 bases and J 5 bases; bases outside gene matches: 4. Germline V lookup: CDR1 MGHDK, CDR2 SYGVNS. The CDR3 spells CASRRQGETEAFF. CDR3 nucleotides: TGTGCCAGCAGGCGACAGGGGGAAACTGAAGCTTTCTTT.

This clone was detected once. The gene calls are TRBV2 and TRBJ1-6; D may be TRBD1 (5 bases). Germline V gene sequence: CDR1 SNHLY, CDR2 FYNNEI. This CDR3 has 13 residues. V lost 3 bases and J 8 bases, leaving 8 bases between the germline ends. Written as DNA, the CDR3 is TGTGCCAGCAGTGACAGGGTTGATTCACCCCTCCACTTT. The encoded protein is CASSDRVDSPLHF.

The chain employs TRBV15 and TRBJ1-4, with 8 bases fitting TRBD1. The trim removed 5 bases at V and 17 bases at J, leaving 10 bases unmatched. Germline V gene lookup returns CDR1 LNHNV and CDR2 YYDKDF (reference sequence). The CDR3 has 12 residues. The CDR3 DNA follows: TGTGCCACCAGCTCCCCCAGGGACAGGATTTTTTTT. Translated: CATSSPRDRIFF.

V usage is TRBV5-1 and J usage is TRBJ1-1, with no clear D. V lost 3 bases and J lost 6, with 24 bases in between. This CDR3 has 17 amino acids. Germline CDR1 reads SGHRS; CDR2 reads YFSETQ. Here the CDR3 DNA reads TGCGCCAGCAGCTCGTGGACTGCCACGGGCCGGGGTTCTGAAGCTTTCTTT. It is translated as CASSSWTATGRGSEAFF.

The chain is built from TRBV9 and TRBJ2-3; TRBD2 matches at 10 bases. The CDR3 covers 16 residues. CDR1 is SGDLS and CDR2 is YYNGEE in the germline V gene. J was trimmed by 1 base and V by 4 bases; bases with no gene match: 6. The CDR3 region has the DNA TGTGCCAGCAGCCCTCTAGCGGGGGAGGGCACAGATACGCAGTATTTT. It encodes CASSPLAGEGTDTQYF.

This chain connects TRBV28 to TRBJ2-3; the match to TRBD1 covers 7 bases. Germline loops: CDR1 MDHEN, CDR2 SYDVKM. The junction had 5 bases not matched to a gene; V was cut back by 6 bases and J by 8 bases. This CDR3 has 12 amino acids. CDR3 in amino acids: CASSVGQLTQYF. The CDR3 DNA reads TGTGCCAGCAGCGTGGGACAGCTTACGCAGTATTTT.

V and J are TRBV5-1 and TRBJ2-2; 10 bases are a match to TRBD2. With 6 bases clipped from V and 4 bases from J, the junction kept 9 bases outside the gene matches. The germline V gene has CDR1 SGHRS and CDR2 YFSETQ. This CDR3 has 16 amino acids. Written as DNA, the CDR3 is TGCGCCAGCAAATCTGGTAGCGGGGGGACCACCGGGGAGCTGTTTTTT. It encodes CASKSGSGGTTGELFF.

This chain links TRBV9 with TRBJ2-7; 7 nucleotides match TRBD1. Per the germline V gene, CDR1 is SGDLS and CDR2 is YYNGEE. V shed 3 bases and J 1 base; nucleotides not matched to a gene: 1. The CDR3 is 13 amino acids. The DNA of the CDR3 is TGTGCCAGCAGCGGACAGGGTTCCTACGAGCAGTACTTC. This encodes CASSGQGSYEQYF. Combining the CDR3 with reference TRBV9 and TRBJ2-7 gives the whole variable domain DSGVTQTPKHLITATGQRVTLRCSPRSGDLSVYWYQQSLDQGLQFLIQYYNGEERAKGNILERFSAQQFPDLHSELNLSSLELGDSALYFCASSGQGSYEQYFGPGTRLTVT.

The chain recombines TRBV5-4 with TRBJ2-2; D tentatively reads TRBD1 or TRBD2 (5 bases each). Germline CDR1 reads SGHNT; CDR2 reads YYREEE (reference sequence). The CDR3 totals 17 residues. V was shortened by 4 bases and J by 1 base, with 17 bases between the two germline ends. This CDR3 is CASSPGAGLGNTGELFF. CDR3 bases: TGTGCCAGCAGCCCCGGGGCAGGCTTGGGGAACACCGGGGAGCTGTTTTTT.

The J gene is TRBJ1-1, the V gene TRBV5-1, with 7 positions matching TRBD1. The CDR3 sequence is 15 residues long. V lost 5 bases, J lost 5 bases, and 12 bases stayed unmatched. Germline CDR1 reads SGHRS; CDR2 reads YFSETQ. CDR3 sequence (DNA): TGCGCCAGCAGGATCCCTTACAGGGGAATAACTGAAGCTTTCTTT. Protein: CASRIPYRGITEAFF.